A selection of T cell receptor beta chains follows, all from one sample in a study of T cells in Graves' hyperthyroidism and ophthalmopathy. TCRdb independently ran MiXCR on the multiplex PCR reads; one entry per CDR3 protein. The data show 450,000 to 650,000 distinct CDR3 sequences, around 14% seen once. Input material: blood. The receptors come from a woman younger than 30 with Graves' ophthalmopathy. Both conserved end residues are part of each CDR3. The order of the fields is J gene, clone size, D gene, V gene, CDR3 DNA, CDR3 protein. A D gene is named only where the DNA matches it firmly. Not all rows give a size; the values are once, few, many and, for expanded clones, a class.

>TRBJ1-5|many|.|TRBV6-1
TGTGCCAGCAGAATTGGGGGGTTGAGCAATCAGCCCCAGCATTTT
CASRIGGLSNQPQHF
>TRBJ1-5|many|TRBD1|TRBV27
TGTGCCAGCGACCCTAGGGGACAGGGTGCGAATCAGCCCCAGCATTTT
CASDPRGQGANQPQHF
>TRBJ2-5|many|.|TRBV12-3/TRBV12-4
TGTGCCAGCAGTTTCAGGCAGGGTCGAGAGACCCAGTACTTC
CASSFRQGRETQYF
>TRBJ2-1|.|.|TRBV24-1
TGTGCCACCAGTGAACTCGGTGTTAACAATGAGCAGTTCTTC
CATSELGVNNEQFF
>TRBJ1-1|many|.|TRBV6-2/TRBV6-3
TGTGCCAGCAGTTACGTGGGGTTTTATACTGAAGCTTTCTTT
CASSYVGFYTEAFF
>TRBJ2-5|many|TRBD2|TRBV3-1
TGTGCCAGCAGCCAGACTAGCGGGAGACGCCAAGAGACCCAGTACTTC
CASSQTSGRRQETQYF
>TRBJ2-7|many|TRBD1|TRBV6-5
TGTGCCAGCAGTTACCCTCCGGACAGGGGACACGAGCAGTACTTC
CASSYPPDRGHEQYF
>TRBJ2-3|.|TRBD2|TRBV18
TGTGCCAGCTCACCGCCCGGGGGGGGAGGCGCAGATACGCAGTATTTT
CASSPPGGGGADTQYF
>TRBJ2-5|many|.|TRBV28
TGTGCCACCGCGGGCCCCCGGCTGGAGACCCAGTACTTC
CATAGPRLETQYF
>TRBJ1-1|many|.|TRBV19
TGTGCCAGTAGGGTCAACAGGTTTCTGGATGCTTTCTTT
CASRVNRFLDAFF
>TRBJ2-7|many|.|TRBV30
TGTGCCTGGAGTGAGGGGGGCGCTAGAGGCGAGCAGTACTTC
CAWSEGGARGEQYF
>TRBJ1-1|few|.|TRBV19
TGTGCCAGTAGTATAGATCGTCAGGTCGGCGGCACTGAAGCTTTCTTT
CASSIDRQVGGTEAFF
>TRBJ2-1|.|.|TRBV24-1
TGTGCCACCAGTGATTTCAGGGGGGCCGGGGACAATGAGCAGTTCTTC
CATSDFRGAGDNEQFF
>TRBJ1-4|few|.|TRBV5-1
TGCGCCAGCAGCTTGAGTCGGGGGGCGCATGAAAAACTGTTTTTT
CASSLSRGAHEKLFF
>TRBJ1-5|many|.|TRBV30
TGTGCCTGGAGTCGAGGGACTAGTCAGCCCCAGCATTTT
CAWSRGTSQPQHF
>TRBJ1-1|many|TRBD1|TRBV28
TGTGCCAGCAGTCCAAGCTCAGGGGGCGGGACTGAAGCTTTCTTT
CASSPSSGGGTEAFF
>TRBJ2-2|many|.|TRBV11-3
TGTGCCAGCAGCCCCAGGGACTTGAACACCGGGGAGCTGTTTTTT
CASSPRDLNTGELFF
>TRBJ1-1|many|TRBD1|TRBV12-3/TRBV12-4
TGTGCCAGCAAACAGACAGGGGCGAACACTGAAGCTTTCTTT
CASKQTGANTEAFF
>TRBJ2-3|.|.|TRBV29-1
TGCAGCGCCCACATTAGGGGGGGATGGGACACAGATACGCAGTATTTT
CSAHIRGGWDTDTQYF
>TRBJ1-1|.|.|TRBV5-5
TGTGCCAGCAGCTTGGTTCAGAAAGGGGTTTCCAATAGGGACACTGAAGCTTTCTTT
CASSLVQKGVSNRDTEAFF
>TRBJ2-1|many|.|TRBV30
TGTGCCTGGAGTGTATCGAATGAATGGCAGTTCTTC
CAWSVSNEWQFF
>TRBJ1-5|many|.|TRBV27
TGTGCCAGCAGTTTCGTCGGTCAGCCCCAGCATTTT
CASSFVGQPQHF
>TRBJ1-1|few|TRBD1|TRBV19
TGTGCCAGTCAAGTAGCCGGGACAGCTTACATGAACACTGAAGCTTTCTTT
CASQVAGTAYMNTEAFF
>TRBJ2-1|many|TRBD2|TRBV7-2
TGTGCCAGCAGCTTATCGACTAGCCCAATAGGCAATGAGCAGTTCTTC
CASSLSTSPIGNEQFF
>TRBJ1-5|few|TRBD1|TRBV6-1
TGTGCCAGCAGTGAAGTTCGGGACAGGGAAGGGGTTAGCAATCAGCCCCAGCATTTT
CASSEVRDREGVSNQPQHF
>TRBJ2-3|many|.|TRBV7-3
TGTGCCAGCAGCTACTCCCCTAGCACAGATACGCAGTATTTT
CASSYSPSTDTQYF
>TRBJ2-5|many|.|TRBV3-1
TGTGCCAGCAGCCAAGAGCCCGAAGAGACCCAGTACTTC
CASSQEPEETQYF
>TRBJ2-5|.|TRBD2|TRBV19
TGTGCCAGTAGTATAGATGGGAATAGCGGGATCGGGTCGATGGAGACCCAGTACTTC
CASSIDGNSGIGSMETQYF
>TRBJ2-7|many|.|TRBV3-1
TGTGCCAGCAGCCAGAGACTACAAACCTACGAGCAGTACTTC
CASSQRLQTYEQYF
>TRBJ2-3|.|.|TRBV5-6
TGTGCCAGCAGCTTGCCGCAGTATACGCAGTATTTT
CASSLPQYTQYF
>TRBJ2-4|many|.|TRBV7-2
TGTGCCAGCAGCACCGGGATTTCAGGCATTCAGTACTTC
CASSTGISGIQYF
>TRBJ1-1|many|.|TRBV7-9
TGTGCCAGCAGCTTAGACAGGGTGGCGAACACTGAAGCTTTCTTT
CASSLDRVANTEAFF
>TRBJ2-3|many|TRBD1|TRBV6-1
TGTGCCAGCAGTGAACGGACAGGGGGCGACACAGATACGCAGTATTTT
CASSERTGGDTDTQYF
>TRBJ2-7|many|.|TRBV11-2
TGTGCCAGCAGCTTAGTCCCCCACCTCTACGAGCAGTACTTC
CASSLVPHLYEQYF
>TRBJ1-6|many|.|TRBV28
TGTGCCATCGGCGACAGAAATTCACCCCTCCACTTT
CAIGDRNSPLHF
>TRBJ2-4|.|.|TRBV7-2
TGTGCCAGCAGCGGGCAAGGCAAAAACATTCAGTACTTC
CASSGQGKNIQYF
>TRBJ1-2|many|TRBD1|TRBV11-3
TGTGCCAGCAGCGCCTGGGACAGCAGGCGTGGCTACACCTTC
CASSAWDSRRGYTF
>TRBJ2-2|.|TRBD2|TRBV6-1
TGTGCCTCCTCCCGGGCGGGAGATTACACCGGGGAGCTGTTTTTT
CASSRAGDYTGELFF
>TRBJ2-2|.|.|TRBV4-1
TGCGCCAGCAGCCGAGGAACACTCGGGGAGCTGTTTTTT
CASSRGTLGELFF
>TRBJ1-1|few|TRBD1|TRBV4-2
TGTGCCAGCAGCCAAGTCCAGGGGGACACTGAAGCTTTCTTT
CASSQVQGDTEAFF
>TRBJ1-5|.|.|TRBV29-1
TGCAGCGTTGAGTGGACGGCCCACAATCAGCCCCAGCATTTT
CSVEWTAHNQPQHF
>TRBJ2-4|many|.|TRBV28
TGTGCCAGCAGCCCGTGGGGGGAAATAGCCAAAAACATTCAGTACTTC
CASSPWGEIAKNIQYF
>TRBJ2-7|many|.|TRBV5-6
TGTGCCAGCAGCTTGGAAGGCAACGTGTACGAGCAGTACTTC
CASSLEGNVYEQYF
>TRBJ2-5|.|.|TRBV14
TGTGCCAGCAGCCAAGATAGGGCGGGACAAGAGACCCAGTACTTC
CASSQDRAGQETQYF
>TRBJ2-3|many|.|TRBV27
TGTGCCAGCAGATCGTCTCTAGCGACCTATAGCACAGATACGCAGTATTTT
CASRSSLATYSTDTQYF
>TRBJ2-1|many|TRBD2|TRBV20-1
TGCAGTGCCGAGCTAGCGGGGGAGAGCTCCTACAATGAGCAGTTCTTC
CSAELAGESSYNEQFF